One sample yielded the 26 T cell receptor beta chains listed below, sequenced in a study of T cell responses to AZD1222 COVID-19 vaccine. Here immunoSEQ multiplex PCR was the method, and the copy in TCRdb shows in-frame clones only, minus some. The sample consists of roughly 110,000 clones, approximately 92% of them appearing once. Material: peripheral blood, obtained 28 days after the second AZD1222 dose. The receptor source for this set is an adult who received the AZD1222 COVID-19 vaccine.

The genes are TRBV25-1 and TRBJ2-3, with D perhaps assigned TRBD1 or TRBD2 (5 bases each). CDR3 length equals 16 residues. Germline V CDR1 and CDR2: MGHDK, SYGVNS. V was shortened by 5 bases and J by 3 bases, with 18 bases between the two germline ends. The CDR3 nucleotides are TGTGCCAGCAGTCAAACCGGGACCCAAATGACAGATACGCAGTATTTT. Translation gives CASSQTGTQMTDTQYF.

The chain links TRBV27 to TRBJ2-1, with TRBD2 identical over 9 bases. Germline assignment: CDR1 MNHEY and CDR2 SMNVEV (reference sequence). The CDR3 runs to 14 residues. V trimming: 8 bases; J trimming: 2 bases; junction bases outside the gene matches: 4. The CDR3 DNA follows: TGTGCCAGCGGGAGCGGGGGGCCCTACAATGAGCAGTTCTTC. The encoded protein is CASGSGGPYNEQFF.

The chain combines TRBV19 with TRBJ2-2; D may be TRBD1 (5 bases). Germline-derived CDR1 and CDR2 are LNHDA and SQIVND (reference sequence). The V and J ends lost 3 bases and 3 bases respectively, with 11 bases between them. This CDR3 is built from 15 residues. The CDR3 region is CASSILGQYTGELFF. The DNA for the CDR3 is TGTGCCAGTAGTATTCTAGGACAATACACCGGGGAGCTGTTTTTT.

V is TRBV5-6 and J is TRBJ2-7, with 7 bases lining up with TRBD2. Per germline, CDR1 SGHDT and CDR2 YYEEEE. Losses at the gene ends were 0 bases for V and 0 bases for J; bases not matched to a gene: 9. This CDR3 has 17 amino acids. CDR3 in DNA: TGTGCCAGCAGCTTGGCTTTGGGGGGGACTGGCTCCTACGAGCAGTACTTC. Encoded protein: CASSLALGGTGSYEQYF.

This clone was seen a single time. The chain employs TRBV20-1 and TRBJ1-1; D unclear. V was cut by 7 bases and J by 3 bases, with 9 bases left in between. Germline V CDR1 and CDR2: DFQATT, SNEGSKA (reference sequence). The CDR3 length is 11 residues. The CDR3 is CSVRTDTEAFF. DNA of the CDR3: TGCAGTGTCCGGACGGACACTGAAGCTTTCTTT.

For the CDR3, the DNA is TGTGCCTGGGATAGGACGTACGGAAACACCATATATTTT. As protein: CAWDRTYGNTIYF. The J gene is TRBJ1-3, the V gene TRBV30, with no clear D. This CDR3 is built from 13 residues. With 5 bases removed from V and 4 bases from J, the gap between germline ends came to 12 bases. Looked up from germline, CDR1 is GTSNPN and CDR2 is SVGIG (reference sequence).

The gene calls are TRBV2 and TRBJ2-2; 10 bases line up with TRBD2. Losses at the gene ends were 8 bases for V and 2 bases for J; bases not matched to a gene: 2. This CDR3 has 14 amino acids. Looked up from germline, CDR1 is SNHLY and CDR2 is FYNNEI. CDR3 sequence (DNA): TGTGCCAGCGGACTAGCGGTAAACACCGGGGAGCTGTTTTTT. It is translated as CASGLAVNTGELFF.

The J gene is TRBJ1-5, the V gene TRBV2; no reliable D call. The V gene's germline CDR1 is SNHLY and CDR2 FYNNEI. V was pared by 6 bases and J by 6 bases, with 15 bases between. This CDR3 is 14 amino acids long. The CDR3 coding sequence is TGTGCCAGCAGATGGACCGAGGAGGGTCAGCCCCAGCATTTT. It specifies CASRWTEEGQPQHF.

The V call is TRBV10-3, the J call TRBJ2-1; D gene ambiguous. This CDR3 spans 12 amino acids. The V and J ends lost 10 bases and 0 bases respectively, with 7 bases between them. Germline CDR1 and CDR2: ENHRY and SYGVKD. The chain's CDR3 is CATSSSYNEQFF. The DNA of the CDR3 is TGTGCCACCTCGAGCTCCTACAATGAGCAGTTCTTC.

The CDR3 region has the DNA TGTGCCAGCAGCTTGACAGGGAACACTGAAGCTTTCTTT. It is translated as CASSLTGNTEAFF. The chain employs TRBV5-4 and TRBJ1-1; perhaps TRBD1 as D (5 bases). The CDR3 spans 13 residues. The V gene's germline CDR1 is SGHNT and CDR2 YYREEE (reference sequence). V shed 1 base and J shed 1 base, with 5 bases lying between them.

V gene TRBV30 combines with J gene TRBJ2-7, with D maybe TRBD1 (5 bases). The CDR3 runs to 14 residues. V lost 0 bases and J 3 bases, leaving 12 bases between the germline ends. Germline lookup yields CDR1 GTSNPN and CDR2 SVGIG (reference sequence). CDR3 DNA: TGTGCCTGGAGTGTAAACCAGGGAAACTACGAGCAGTACTTC. Amino acid sequence: CAWSVNQGNYEQYF.

This clone was counted once. V usage is TRBV7-8 and J usage is TRBJ2-7; tentative D call: TRBD2 (6 bases). Germline CDR1 reads SGHVS; CDR2 reads FQNEAQ. This CDR3 is built from 14 residues. V lost 5 bases and J 3 bases, leaving 14 bases between the germline ends. CDR3 DNA sequence: TGTGCCAGCAGCCCGGGTGGAGGGAGCTACGAGCAGTACTTC. The encoded protein is CASSPGGGSYEQYF.

This sequence joins TRBV5-6 and TRBJ1-3, with TRBD1 matching over 8 bases. The germline V gene has CDR1 SGHDT and CDR2 YYEEEE. The CDR3 runs 17 residues. V shed 4 bases, J shed 2 bases, and the junction held 11 bases outside the gene matches. CDR3 sequence: CASSQDRDPLAGNTIYF. CDR3 DNA sequence: TGTGCCAGCAGCCAGGACAGGGATCCCTTGGCTGGAAACACCATATATTTT.

This rearrangement joins TRBV4-2 to TRBJ2-1; maybe TRBD1 (6 bases). Trimming removed 0 bases at V and 9 bases at J, with 12 bases between. The CDR3 totals 14 residues. The germline CDR1 and CDR2 sequences are LGHNA and YNFKEQ. The CDR3 DNA follows: TGTGCCAGCAGCCAAGATGCACAGGGCACTGAGCAGTTCTTC. It codes for CASSQDAQGTEQFF.

The rearrangement links TRBV19 to TRBJ1-4, with D possibly matching TRBD1 (6 bases). With 5 bases removed from V and 5 bases from J, the gap between germline ends came to 18 bases. The CDR3 is 16 residues long. The germline CDR1 and CDR2 sequences are LNHDA and SQIVND (reference sequence). The CDR3 region is CASSEGGNGVNEKLFF. In nucleotides, the CDR3 is TGTGCCAGTAGTGAAGGGGGAAACGGGGTGAATGAAAAACTGTTTTTT.

Worth noting for this clone: Sequence at one end of the junction differs from germline and may be a read error. The chain is built from TRBV6-5 and TRBJ1-1; TRBD1 matches 8 bases. The CDR3 sequence is 15 residues long. Germline CDR1 MNHEY, CDR2 SVGAGI. CDR3 sequence: CASRYFGQGGTEAFF. Here the CDR3 DNA reads TGTGCCAGCAGATACTTCGGACAGGGCGGCACTGAAGCTTTCTTT.

V and J are TRBV19 and TRBJ2-5; D is possibly TRBD1 (6 bases). The CDR3 spans 16 residues. V was cut by 4 bases and J by 2 bases, with 17 bases left in between. Germline V gene lookup returns CDR1 LNHDA and CDR2 SQIVND (reference sequence). CDR3 nucleotide sequence: TGTGCCAGTAGTAACAGGACAGCCTCTAATCAAGAGACCCAGTACTTC. Protein: CASSNRTASNQETQYF. Full variable domain (missing parts from reference TRBV19 and TRBJ2-5): DGGITQSPKYLFRKEGQNVTLSCEQNLNHDAMYWYRQDPGQGLRLIYYSQIVNDFQKGDIAEGYSVSREKKESFPLTVTSAQKNPTAFYLCASSNRTASNQETQYFGPGTRLLVL.

This sequence joins TRBV5-5 and TRBJ2-7; 9 positions match TRBD2. The CDR3 covers 18 residues. The V gene's germline CDR1 is SGHKS and CDR2 YYEKEE (reference sequence). Germline trimming cut 4 bases from V and 2 bases from J; bases unmatched to any gene: 16. Here the CDR3 reads CASSRRATGLADTYEQYF. DNA of the CDR3: TGTGCCAGCAGCCGCCGGGCGACGGGACTAGCAGATACCTACGAGCAGTACTTC.

The chain employs TRBV29-1 and TRBJ1-2, with TRBD1 matching 8 bases. From germline, CDR1 is SQVTM and CDR2 ANQGSEA. The CDR3 consists of 15 residues. Unmatched junction bases numbered 8, after V lost 0 bases and J lost 5 bases. CDR3 DNA sequence: TGCAGCGTTGAAGATCTGGCAGGGGGCGGGTATGGCTACACCTTC. This translates into CSVEDLAGGGYGYTF.

The V gene is TRBV7-2, the J gene TRBJ2-7; D possibly corresponds to TRBD2 (6 bases). This CDR3 contains 14 residues. Per germline, CDR1 SGHTA and CDR2 FQGNSA. V dropped 3 bases and J dropped 0 bases, with 9 bases sitting between them. The CDR3 DNA follows: TGTGCCAGCAGCTTCGCGGGGAGCTCCTACGAGCAGTACTTC. It codes for CASSFAGSSYEQYF.

The genes are TRBV5-1 and TRBJ2-7; no clear D gene. V was shortened by 2 bases and J by 0 bases, with 9 bases between the two germline ends. The CDR3 is 14 amino acids. Germline lookup yields CDR1 SGHRS and CDR2 YFSETQ. The DNA for the CDR3 is TGCGCCAGCAGCTTCGCAGCAAACTCCTACGAGCAGTACTTC. Amino acid sequence: CASSFAANSYEQYF.

The rearrangement joins TRBV5-6 to TRBJ2-1; TRBD1 agrees at 8 bases. The V segment lost 4 bases and the J segment 6 bases; nucleotides outside the gene matches: 6. In germline, CDR1 is SGHDT, CDR2 YYEEEE. The CDR3 has 14 residues. The chain's CDR3 is CASSGTGGGNEQFF. The DNA for the CDR3 is TGTGCCAGCAGCGGTACAGGGGGAGGCAATGAGCAGTTCTTC. The full variable domain, in which reference TRBV5-6 and TRBJ2-1 provide the parts outside the CDR3, is DAGVTQSPTHLIKTRGQQVTLRCSPKSGHDTVSWYQQALGQGPQFIFQYYEEEERQRGNFPDRFSGHQFPNYSSELNVNALLLGDSALYLCASSGTGGGNEQFFGPGTRLTVL.

V and J are TRBV7-2 and TRBJ1-3; TRBD1 is a possible D gene (5 bases). The CDR3 consists of 15 residues. Germline CDR1 SGHTA, CDR2 FQGNSA. Trimming cost V 5 bases and J 4 bases, with 15 bases left between them. For the CDR3, the DNA is TGTGCCAGCAGCCCCATGGGGGGTTCCGGAAACACCATATATTTT. As protein: CASSPMGGSGNTIYF.

A word on this clone: An end of the junction does not agree with germline; a read error may underlie this. The CDR3 loop reads CATSDSRRTTF. DNA for the CDR3: TGTGCCACCAGTGATTCCCGGAGGACCACTTTC. V and J are TRBV24-1 and TRBJ2-7, with a tentative D call TRBD2 (5 bases). This CDR3 contains 11 residues. In germline, CDR1 is KGHDR, CDR2 SFDVKD.

The chain recombines TRBV7-3 with TRBJ2-3; D remains unclear. Germline V CDR1 and CDR2: SGHTA, FQGTGA. Trimming pared 0 bases from V and 4 bases from J, leaving 8 bases between. This CDR3 has 14 residues. CDR3: CASSLTLASDTQYF. CDR3 DNA: TGTGCCAGCAGCTTAACGTTAGCTTCAGATACGCAGTATTTT.

This rearrangement joins TRBV10-3 to TRBJ1-1; a weak D match, TRBD1 (5 bases). Germline CDR1 ENHRY, CDR2 SYGVKD. The V end was cut by 8 bases, the J end by 3 bases, with 10 bases between. This CDR3 comprises 12 residues. CDR3: CAIGGGDTEAFF. Written as DNA, the CDR3 is TGTGCCATCGGCGGGGGTGACACTGAAGCTTTCTTT.